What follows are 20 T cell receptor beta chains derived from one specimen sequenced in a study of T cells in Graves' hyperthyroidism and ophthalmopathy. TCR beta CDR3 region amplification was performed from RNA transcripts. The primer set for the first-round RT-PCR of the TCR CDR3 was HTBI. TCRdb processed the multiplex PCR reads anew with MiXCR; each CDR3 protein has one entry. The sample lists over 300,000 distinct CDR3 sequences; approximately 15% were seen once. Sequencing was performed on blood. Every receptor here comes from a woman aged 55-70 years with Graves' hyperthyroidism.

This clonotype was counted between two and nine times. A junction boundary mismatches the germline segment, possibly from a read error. The CDR3 sequence is CASSLGVGQISQPQHF. The CDR3 nucleotides are TGTGCCAGCAGTTTAGGAGTTGGGCAGATCAGTCAGCCCCAGCATTTT. The rearrangement links TRBV7-9 to TRBJ1-5; the D is unclear. Looked up from germline, CDR1 is SEHNR and CDR2 is FQNEAQ (reference sequence). The CDR3 consists of 16 residues.

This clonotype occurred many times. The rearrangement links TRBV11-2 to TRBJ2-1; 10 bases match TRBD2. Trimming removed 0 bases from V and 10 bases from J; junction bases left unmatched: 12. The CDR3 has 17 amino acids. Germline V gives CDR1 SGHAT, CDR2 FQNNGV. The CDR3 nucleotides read TGTGCCAGCAGCTTAGAGGAAGCTAGCGGGAGACGAGGCGAGCAGTTCTTC. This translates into CASSLEEASGRRGEQFF. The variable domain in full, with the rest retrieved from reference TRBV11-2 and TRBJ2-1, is EAGVAQSPRYKIIEKRQSVAFWCNPISGHATLYWYQQILGQGPKLLIQFQNNGVVDDSQLPKDRFSAERLKGVDSTLKIQPAKLEDSAVYLCASSLEEASGRRGEQFFGPGTRLTVL.

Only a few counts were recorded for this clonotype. The CDR3 region has the DNA TGTGCCAGCAGCTACAGATCTAGCGGGATATACAATGAGCAGTTCTTC. Translation: CASSYRSSGIYNEQFF. This sequence joins TRBV6-1 and TRBJ2-1, with 9 bases that match TRBD2. Germline CDR1 reads MNHNS; CDR2 reads SASEGT. After removal of 6 bases from V and 4 bases from J, the junction contained 10 bases not matched to a gene. The CDR3 totals 16 residues.

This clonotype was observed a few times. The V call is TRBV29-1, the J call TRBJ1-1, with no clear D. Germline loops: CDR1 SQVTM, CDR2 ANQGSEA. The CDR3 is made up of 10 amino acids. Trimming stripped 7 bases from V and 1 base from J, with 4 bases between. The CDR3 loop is CSAGNTEAFF. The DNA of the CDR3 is TGCAGCGCCGGGAACACTGAAGCTTTCTTT.

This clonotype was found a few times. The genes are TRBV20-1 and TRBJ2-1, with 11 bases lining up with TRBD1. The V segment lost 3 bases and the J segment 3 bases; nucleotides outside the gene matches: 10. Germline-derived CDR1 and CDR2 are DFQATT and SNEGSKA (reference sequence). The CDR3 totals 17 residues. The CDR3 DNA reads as TGCAGTGCTAGTAGCGCAGAAGGGACAGGGGGCTACAATGAGCAGTTCTTC. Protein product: CSASSAEGTGGYNEQFF.

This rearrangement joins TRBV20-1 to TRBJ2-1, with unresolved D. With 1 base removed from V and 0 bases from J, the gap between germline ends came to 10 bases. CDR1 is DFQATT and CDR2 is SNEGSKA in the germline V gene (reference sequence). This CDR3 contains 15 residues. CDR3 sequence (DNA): TGCAGTGCTAGAGTTACGGCGGCCTCCTACAATGAGCAGTTCTTC. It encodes CSARVTAASYNEQFF.

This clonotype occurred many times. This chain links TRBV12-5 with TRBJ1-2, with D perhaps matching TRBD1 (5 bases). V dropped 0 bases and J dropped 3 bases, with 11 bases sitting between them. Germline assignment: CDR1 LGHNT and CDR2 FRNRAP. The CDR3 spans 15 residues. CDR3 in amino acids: CASGLVLGGDYGYTF. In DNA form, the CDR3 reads TGTGCTAGTGGTTTGGTACTGGGGGGTGACTATGGCTACACCTTC.

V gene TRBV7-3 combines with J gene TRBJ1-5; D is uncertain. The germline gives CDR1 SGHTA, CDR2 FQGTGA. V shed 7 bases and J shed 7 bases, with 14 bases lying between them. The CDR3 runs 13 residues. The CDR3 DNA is TGTGCCAGCACCGAACAAATTGAGCAGCCCCAGCATTTT. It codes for CASTEQIEQPQHF. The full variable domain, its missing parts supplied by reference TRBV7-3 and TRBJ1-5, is GAGVSQTPSNKVTEKGKYVELRCDPISGHTALYWYRQSLGQGPEFLIYFQGTGAADDSGLPNDRFFAVRPEGSVSTLKIQRTERGDSAVYLCASTEQIEQPQHFGDGTRLSIL.

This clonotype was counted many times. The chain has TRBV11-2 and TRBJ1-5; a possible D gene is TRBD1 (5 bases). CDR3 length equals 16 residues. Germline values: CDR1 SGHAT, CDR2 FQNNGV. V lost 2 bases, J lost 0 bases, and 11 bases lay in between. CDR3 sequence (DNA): TGTGCCAGCAGCTTATTGTCAGGACATAGCAATCAGCCCCAGCATTTT. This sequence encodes CASSLLSGHSNQPQHF.

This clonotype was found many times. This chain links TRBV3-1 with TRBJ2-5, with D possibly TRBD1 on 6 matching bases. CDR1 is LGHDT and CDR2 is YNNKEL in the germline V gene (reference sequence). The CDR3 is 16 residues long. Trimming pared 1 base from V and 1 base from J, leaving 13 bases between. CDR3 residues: CASSQGFVGAQETQYF. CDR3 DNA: TGTGCCAGCAGCCAAGGGTTTGTGGGGGCCCAAGAGACCCAGTACTTC.

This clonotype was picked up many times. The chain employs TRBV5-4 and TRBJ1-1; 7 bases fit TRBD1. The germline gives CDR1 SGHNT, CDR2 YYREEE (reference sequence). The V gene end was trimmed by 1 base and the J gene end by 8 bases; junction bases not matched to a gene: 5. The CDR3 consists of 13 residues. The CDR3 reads CASSLTGADEAFF. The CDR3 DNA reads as TGTGCCAGCAGCTTGACAGGGGCCGACGAAGCTTTCTTT.

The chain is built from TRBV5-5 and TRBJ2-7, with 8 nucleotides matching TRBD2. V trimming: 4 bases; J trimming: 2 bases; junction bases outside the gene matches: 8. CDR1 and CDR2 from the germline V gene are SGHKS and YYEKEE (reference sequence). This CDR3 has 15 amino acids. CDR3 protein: CASSPGALAAYEQYF. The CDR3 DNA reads TGTGCCAGCAGCCCGGGGGCACTAGCGGCCTACGAGCAGTACTTC.

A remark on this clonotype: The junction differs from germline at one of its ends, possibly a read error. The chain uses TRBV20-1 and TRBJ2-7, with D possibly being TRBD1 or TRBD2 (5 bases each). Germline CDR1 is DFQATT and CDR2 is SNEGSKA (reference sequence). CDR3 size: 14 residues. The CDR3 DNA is TGCAGTGCAAAGGGACGGAGAGGAACCTACAAGCAGTACTTC. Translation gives CSAKGRRGTYKQYF.

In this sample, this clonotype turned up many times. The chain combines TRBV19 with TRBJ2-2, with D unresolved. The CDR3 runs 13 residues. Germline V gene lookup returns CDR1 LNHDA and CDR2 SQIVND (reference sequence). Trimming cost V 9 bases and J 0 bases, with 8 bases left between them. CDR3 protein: CASSSANTGELFF. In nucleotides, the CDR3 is TGTGCCAGCTCGTCGGCGAACACCGGGGAGCTGTTTTTT. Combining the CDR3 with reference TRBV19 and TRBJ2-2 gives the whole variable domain DGGITQSPKYLFRKEGQNVTLSCEQNLNHDAMYWYRQDPGQGLRLIYYSQIVNDFQKGDIAEGYSVSREKKESFPLTVTSAQKNPTAFYLCASSSANTGELFFGEGSRLTVL.

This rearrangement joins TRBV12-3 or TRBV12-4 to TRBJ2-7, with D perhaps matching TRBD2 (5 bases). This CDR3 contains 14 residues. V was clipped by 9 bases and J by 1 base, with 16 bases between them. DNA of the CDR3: TGTGCCAGGTCCCGAGGGCGGCGGTCCTACGAGCAGTACTTC. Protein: CARSRGRRSYEQYF.

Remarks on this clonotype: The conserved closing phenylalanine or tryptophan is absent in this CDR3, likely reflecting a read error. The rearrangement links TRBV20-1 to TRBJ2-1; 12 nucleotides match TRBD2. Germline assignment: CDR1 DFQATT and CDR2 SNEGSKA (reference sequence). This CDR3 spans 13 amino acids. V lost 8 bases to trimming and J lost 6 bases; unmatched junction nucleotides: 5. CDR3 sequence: CSMGLAGSNEQFI. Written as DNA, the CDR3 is TGCAGTATGGGACTAGCGGGCAGCAATGAGCAGTTCATC.

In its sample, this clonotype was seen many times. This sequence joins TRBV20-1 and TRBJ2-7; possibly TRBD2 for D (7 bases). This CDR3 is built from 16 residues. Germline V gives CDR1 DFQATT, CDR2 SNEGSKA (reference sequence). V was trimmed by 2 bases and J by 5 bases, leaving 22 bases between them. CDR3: CSARSTRGGGGHEQYF. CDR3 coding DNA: TGCAGTGCTAGATCGACGAGGGGAGGGGGAGGCCACGAGCAGTACTTC.

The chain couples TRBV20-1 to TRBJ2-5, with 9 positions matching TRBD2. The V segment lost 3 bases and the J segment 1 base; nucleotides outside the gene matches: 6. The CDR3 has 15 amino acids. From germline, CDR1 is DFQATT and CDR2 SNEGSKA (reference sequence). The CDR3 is CSASSTSGSQETQYF. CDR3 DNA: TGCAGTGCTAGTTCCACTAGCGGGTCCCAAGAGACCCAGTACTTC.

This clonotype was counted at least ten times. The CDR3 nucleotides read TGCGCCAGCAGCTTTTTGGCAGGGGGCACCGGGGAGCTGTTTTTT. This gives the protein CASSFLAGGTGELFF. The chain recombines TRBV5-1 with TRBJ2-2; 7 positions agree with TRBD1. The V gene's germline CDR1 is SGHRS and CDR2 YFSETQ. V was pared by 2 bases and J by 4 bases, with 5 bases of the junction left unmatched. This CDR3 has 15 amino acids.

CDR3 coding DNA: TGTGCCAGTAGAGATCCGGGACAGGGTATTCATTCACCCCTCCACTTT. This codes for CASRDPGQGIHSPLHF. J is TRBJ1-6 and V is TRBV19, with 9 bases fitting TRBD1. Germline trimming cut 6 bases from V and 8 bases from J; bases unmatched to any gene: 11. CDR1 is LNHDA and CDR2 is SQIVND in the germline V gene (reference sequence). This CDR3 contains 16 residues.